Shown below are 27 T cell receptor beta chains from a single sample sequenced in a study of blood T cell repertoires in COVID-19. The table came from immunoSEQ multiplex PCR; TCRdb's copy has only in-frame clones and leaves some out. The sample holds more than 150,000 clones, approximately 87% seen once. The sequencing input was peripheral blood. These receptors originate from a woman aged 70-85 years with COVID-19, enrolled during active disease.

The gene calls are TRBV7-3 and TRBJ2-1; 11 bases align to TRBD2. CDR1 is SGHTA and CDR2 is FQGTGA in the germline V gene. There are 17 residues in the CDR3. J was trimmed by 0 bases and V by 5 bases; bases with no gene match: 6. The CDR3 bases are TGTGCCAGCAGCGTACATACTAGCGGGAGCTCCTACAATGAGCAGTTCTTC. As protein: CASSVHTSGSSYNEQFF.

This clone was found once. The CDR3 sequence: CASSPKHTGNEQFF. The CDR3, as DNA: TGTGCCAGCTCACCTAAGCATACAGGGAATGAGCAGTTCTTC. The V and J genes are TRBV18 and TRBJ2-1; the D gene is possibly TRBD1 (6 bases). CDR3 length: 14 amino acids. Trimming left V 3 bases short and J 7 bases short, with 13 bases between. CDR1 KGHSH and CDR2 LQKENI come from the germline V gene. Full variable domain (missing parts from reference TRBV18 and TRBJ2-1): NAGVMQNPRHLVRRRGQEARLRCSPMKGHSHVYWYRQLPEEGLKFMVYLQKENIIDESGMPKERFSAEFPKEGPSILRIQQVVRGDSAAYFCASSPKHTGNEQFFGPGTRLTVL.

The V and J genes are TRBV18 and TRBJ2-3; 12 nucleotides line up with TRBD2. This CDR3 has 18 residues. The junction had 10 bases not matched to a gene; V was cut back by 0 bases and J by 6 bases. Germline-derived CDR1 and CDR2 are KGHSH and LQKENI. CDR3 sequence (DNA): TGTGCCAGCTCACCACCCGCGGCTAGCGGGAGGGATGGGGATACGCAGTATTTT. Its protein is CASSPPAASGRDGDTQYF.

The rearrangement uses TRBV7-9 and TRBJ1-1; 7 bases line up with TRBD1. There are 13 residues in the CDR3. Trimming cost V 5 bases and J 7 bases; bases outside gene matches: 7. Germline V lookup: CDR1 SEHNR, CDR2 FQNEAQ (reference sequence). The CDR3 DNA follows: TGTGCCAGCAGCCGACCCACAGGGGTTGAAGCTTTCTTT. Translation: CASSRPTGVEAFF.

J is TRBJ1-1 and V is TRBV12-3 or TRBV12-4; the match to TRBD1 covers 8 bases. The CDR3 runs 12 residues. V shed 3 bases and J 8 bases; nucleotides not matched to a gene: 2. CDR3 residues: CASSFRDREAFF. CDR3 in DNA: TGTGCCAGCAGTTTTAGGGACAGGGAAGCTTTCTTT.

This clone was seen a handful of times. This sequence joins TRBV11-2 and TRBJ1-1; no definite D call. Per the germline V gene, CDR1 is SGHAT and CDR2 is FQNNGV. The CDR3 extends over 15 amino acids. V shed 5 bases and J shed 3 bases, with 16 bases lying between them. The DNA for the CDR3 is TGTGCCAGCAGCCCAGAGCTCGCGAGGGACACTGAAGCTTTCTTT. It translates to CASSPELARDTEAFF.

The chain links TRBV5-1 to TRBJ2-1; 7 nucleotides match TRBD1. The CDR3 has 14 residues. Looked up from germline, CDR1 is SGHRS and CDR2 is YFSETQ. The J segment lost 8 bases and the V segment lost 6 bases, leaving 11 bases of the junction unmatched. CDR3 residues: CASTGQGDSDEQFF. The CDR3 coding sequence is TGCGCCAGCACTGGCCAGGGGGATTCGGATGAGCAGTTCTTC. Looking up the rest from reference TRBV5-1 and TRBJ2-1 gives the full variable domain: KAGVTQTPRYLIKTRGQQVTLSCSPISGHRSVSWYQQTPGQGLQFLFEYFSETQRNKGNFPGRFSGRQFSNSRSEMNVSTLELGDSALYLCASTGQGDSDEQFFGPGTRLTVL.

This clone was counted a few times. This chain links TRBV28 with TRBJ1-5; 8 bases are shared with TRBD1. Per the germline V gene, CDR1 is MDHEN and CDR2 is SYDVKM. The CDR3 extends over 17 amino acids. The J segment lost 3 bases and the V segment lost 3 bases, leaving 10 bases of the junction unmatched. In DNA, the CDR3 is TGTGCCAGCAGTTTTATATCAGGGACAGGAGACAATCAGCCCCAGCATTTT. Translation gives CASSFISGTGDNQPQHF.

CDR3 nucleotides: TGTGCCAGCCTCCCCCATGGGCAGGGCAATCAGCCCCAGCATTTT. This sequence encodes CASLPHGQGNQPQHF. The rearrangement links TRBV28 to TRBJ1-5; D gene unclear. Trimming stripped 8 bases from V and 2 bases from J, with 16 bases between. Germline CDR1 and CDR2: MDHEN and SYDVKM. This CDR3 comprises 15 residues.

The chain joins TRBV25-1 to TRBJ1-6, with 9 bases aligning to TRBD1. Germline lookup yields CDR1 MGHDK and CDR2 SYGVNS. The CDR3 has 15 residues. J lost 7 bases, V lost 5 bases, and 6 bases had no gene match. The CDR3 region is CASSPGTGRNSPLHF. Here the CDR3 DNA reads TGTGCCAGCAGTCCCGGGACAGGGAGAAATTCACCCCTCCACTTT.

V is TRBV5-1 and J is TRBJ2-1; D gene ambiguous. V lost 1 base to trimming and J lost 5 bases, with 10 bases between them. CDR1 and CDR2 from the germline V gene are SGHRS and YFSETQ. This CDR3 contains 14 residues. Here the CDR3 reads CASSLWAGNNEQFF. CDR3 in DNA: TGCGCCAGCAGCTTGTGGGCAGGTAACAATGAGCAGTTCTTC.

V and J are TRBV7-9 and TRBJ2-7; 9 bases are a match to TRBD1. This CDR3 is built from 17 residues. Per the germline V gene, CDR1 is SEHNR and CDR2 is FQNEAQ (reference sequence). V gave up 1 base and J gave up 1 base; unmatched junction bases: 8. CDR3 DNA: TGTGCCAGCAGCTTAGGGGCGACAGGGGGAACTTCCTACGAGCAGTACTTC. It yields the protein CASSLGATGGTSYEQYF. Supplemented by reference TRBV7-9 and TRBJ2-7, the full variable domain reads DTGVSQNPRHKITKRGQNVTFRCDPISEHNRLYWYRQTLGQGPEFLTYFQNEAQLEKSRLLSDRFSAERPKGSFSTLEIQRTEQGDSAMYLCASSLGATGGTSYEQYFGPGTRLTVT.

The rearrangement uses TRBV18 and TRBJ2-6; TRBD1 might be the D (6 bases). Trimming removed 6 bases at V and 0 bases at J, with 9 bases between. CDR1 is KGHSH, CDR2 LQKENI, per germline. The CDR3 is made up of 15 amino acids. CDR3 sequence (DNA): TGTGCCAGCTCCCTGGGGGCCTCTGGGGCCAACGTCCTGACTTTC. Translated, it gives CASSLGASGANVLTF.

This clone was seen a handful of times. The chain uses TRBV7-3 and TRBJ1-5; 7 nucleotides agree with TRBD1. The CDR3 contains 17 residues. V dropped 4 bases and J dropped 0; count of bases not matched to a gene: 9. CDR1 and CDR2 from the germline V gene are SGHTA and FQGTGA. The CDR3 DNA follows: TGTGCCAGCAGCTCCCTCCCCCACAGGGGTAGCAATCAGCCCCAGCATTTT. Translation: CASSSLPHRGSNQPQHF.

This sequence joins TRBV5-4 and TRBJ2-3; 7 positions match TRBD2. Germline V gene sequence: CDR1 SGHNT, CDR2 YYREEE (reference sequence). There are 15 residues in the CDR3. V was pared by 2 bases and J by 4 bases, with 7 bases of the junction left unmatched. The CDR3, as DNA: TGTGCCAGCAGCTTTGTGGGAGGGATTGCAGATACGCAGTATTTT. Its translation is CASSFVGGIADTQYF.

This chain uses TRBV19 with TRBJ2-4; 11 nucleotides align to TRBD1. The CDR3 has 15 residues. Looked up from germline, CDR1 is LNHDA and CDR2 is SQIVND (reference sequence). The V and J ends lost 7 bases and 0 bases, in that order; junction bases with no gene match: 2. The chain's CDR3 is CASTDRGPAKNIQYF. The DNA for the CDR3 is TGTGCCAGTACGGACAGGGGGCCAGCCAAAAACATTCAGTACTTC.

This sequence joins TRBV6-6 and TRBJ1-5; 8 bases map to TRBD1. Per germline, CDR1 MNHNY and CDR2 SVGAGI (reference sequence). The CDR3 spans 15 residues. Unmatched junction bases numbered 1, after V lost 0 bases and J lost 3 bases. CDR3 residues: CASSYSTGDNQPQHF. The CDR3 DNA reads as TGTGCCAGCAGTTACTCGACAGGGGACAATCAGCCCCAGCATTTT.

This chain uses TRBV14 with TRBJ2-5, with a possible D match to TRBD2 (6 bases). CDR3 size: 14 residues. Germline values: CDR1 SGHDN, CDR2 FVKESK. V gave up 3 bases and J gave up 7 bases, with 15 bases separating them. The DNA for the CDR3 is TGTGCCAGCAGCCAGTATGGAGGAGGGGCGACCCAGTACTTC. Protein: CASSQYGGGATQYF. The variable domain in full, with the rest retrieved from reference TRBV14 and TRBJ2-5, is EAGVTQFPSHSVIEKGQTVTLRCDPISGHDNLYWYRRVMGKEIKFLLHFVKESKQDESGMPNNRFLAERTGGTYSTLKVQPAELEDSGVYFCASSQYGGGATQYFGPGTRLLVL.

Points on this clone: Additional DNA sequences in this sample encode the identical CDR3. The CDR3 sequence: CASSRMNTEAFF. The CDR3 DNA is TGTGCCAGCTCGAGGATGAACACTGAAGCTTTCTTT. The chain employs TRBV6-5 and TRBJ1-1, with D uncertain. V was shortened by 8 bases and J by 0 bases, with 7 bases between the two germline ends. This CDR3 region has 12 residues. Germline values: CDR1 MNHEY, CDR2 SVGAGI.

J is TRBJ2-3 and V is TRBV24-1, with D maybe TRBD1 (6 bases). The CDR3 is 14 residues long. Germline CDR1 reads KGHDR; CDR2 reads SFDVKD. V gave up 6 bases and J gave up 4 bases, with 13 bases separating them. Written as DNA, the CDR3 is TGTGCCACCAGTCAGGGGTTGTACGCAGATACGCAGTATTTT. Translation: CATSQGLYADTQYF.

The genes are TRBV7-2 and TRBJ1-4; possibly TRBD1 for D (5 bases). Trimming left V 2 bases short and J 0 bases short, with 19 bases between. The CDR3 has 19 amino acids. Germline V lookup: CDR1 SGHTA, CDR2 FQGNSA. CDR3 nucleotides: TGTGCCAGCAGCTTAAAATTATTCAGGGCAGGCGCAACTAATGAAAAACTGTTTTTT. Translated: CASSLKLFRAGATNEKLFF.

The chain recombines TRBV28 with TRBJ2-7; possibly TRBD2 for D (8 bases). The V end lost 7 bases, the J end lost 1 base, and 29 bases lay between the germline ends. The CDR3 runs 19 residues. CDR1 and CDR2 from the germline V gene are MDHEN and SYDVKM. This CDR3 reads CASTPGGAISGVMSYEQYF. The CDR3 nucleotides are TGTGCCAGCACCCCAGGGGGGGCCATTAGCGGGGTCATGTCCTACGAGCAGTACTTC.

In DNA, the CDR3 is TGCGCCAGCAGCTTGAGTAGTGGGACAGGAGGTCGTGGAAACACCATATATTTT. Amino acid sequence: CASSLSSGTGGRGNTIYF. The genes are TRBV5-1 and TRBJ1-3; 8 bases line up with TRBD1. The germline V gene encodes CDR1 SGHRS and CDR2 YFSETQ. The CDR3 consists of 18 residues. The V and J ends lost 1 base and 3 bases, in that order; junction bases with no gene match: 12.

The chain has TRBV5-4 and TRBJ1-3; perhaps TRBD1 as D (6 bases). CDR1 is SGHNT, CDR2 YYREEE, per germline (reference sequence). CDR3 length equals 16 residues. Trimming took 4 bases from V and 0 from J, leaving 14 bases between them. The CDR3 here is CASSRGQPISGNTIYF. The CDR3 nucleotides read TGTGCCAGCAGCCGGGGACAACCGATCTCTGGAAACACCATATATTTT.

In its sample, this clone was seen once. The chain joins TRBV30 to TRBJ1-4; D possibly corresponds to TRBD1 (6 bases). The V gene lost 0 bases and the J gene lost 5 bases, with 13 bases spanning the gap. Germline-derived CDR1 and CDR2 are GTSNPN and SVGIG (reference sequence). This CDR3 has 15 amino acids. The DNA of the CDR3 is TGTGCCTGGAGTGTAGATCCAGGGGCAAATGAAAAACTGTTTTTT. Its protein is CAWSVDPGANEKLFF.

V and J are TRBV27 and TRBJ2-7; 14 bases match TRBD2. J gave up 4 bases and V 5 bases, and 4 bases lay outside the gene matches. Looked up from germline, CDR1 is MNHEY and CDR2 is SMNVEV (reference sequence). This CDR3 spans 15 amino acids. DNA of the CDR3: TGTGCCAGCAGTGCAAGACTAGCGGGAGGGTACGAGCAGTACTTC. Residues: CASSARLAGGYEQYF.

The chain links TRBV7-9 to TRBJ2-7; TRBD2 matches at 8 bases. The CDR3 is 14 amino acids. Germline V CDR1 and CDR2: SEHNR, FQNEAQ (reference sequence). V shed 0 bases and J 5 bases; nucleotides not matched to a gene: 3. CDR3 in amino acids: CASSLASGINEQYF. CDR3 DNA: TGTGCCAGCAGCTTAGCTAGCGGGATTAACGAGCAGTACTTC.